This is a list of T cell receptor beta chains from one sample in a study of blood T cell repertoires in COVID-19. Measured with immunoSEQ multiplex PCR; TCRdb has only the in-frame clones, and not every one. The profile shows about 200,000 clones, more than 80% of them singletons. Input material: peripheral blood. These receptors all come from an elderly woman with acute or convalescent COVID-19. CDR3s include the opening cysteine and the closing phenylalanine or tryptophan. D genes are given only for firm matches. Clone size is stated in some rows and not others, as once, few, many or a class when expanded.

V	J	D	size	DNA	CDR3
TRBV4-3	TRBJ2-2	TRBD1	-	TGCGCCAGCAGCCAGGGACAGGGGGGGAGCACCGGGGAGCTGTTTTTT	CASSQGQGGSTGELFF
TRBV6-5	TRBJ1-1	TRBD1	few	TGTGCCAGCACCGACAGGGCGGGCACTGAAGCTTTCTTT	CASTDRAGTEAFF
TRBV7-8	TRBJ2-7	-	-	TGTGCCAGCAGCGAAAACAGGGTAAACTACGAGCAGTACTTC	CASSENRVNYEQYF
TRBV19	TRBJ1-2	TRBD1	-	TGTGCCAGTACCCAACAGGCAGGGGGATATGGCTACACCTTC	CASTQQAGGYGYTF
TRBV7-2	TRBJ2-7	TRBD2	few	TGTGCCAGCAGCTTAGTGGGACTAGCGGGTTCCCCCTACGAGCAGTACTTC	CASSLVGLAGSPYEQYF
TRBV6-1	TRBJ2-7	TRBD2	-	TGTGCCAGCAGTGAAAGGGGCGGGAGGGCCATCTACGTTACCTACGAGCAGTACTTC	CASSERGGRAIYVTYEQYF
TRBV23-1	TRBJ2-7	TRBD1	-	TGCGCCAGCAGTCACTTACGCGGGACAGGTCGTCGTCCGGAGTACGAGCAGTACTTC	CASSHLRGTGRRPEYEQYF
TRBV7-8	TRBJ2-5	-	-	TGTGCCAGCAGCTTAGGACATCAACAAGAGACCCAGTACTTC	CASSLGHQQETQYF
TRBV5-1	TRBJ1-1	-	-	TGCGCCAGCAGCTTGTTAGGGGATGACACTGAAGCTTTCTTT	CASSLLGDDTEAFF
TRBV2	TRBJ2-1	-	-	TGTGCCAGCAGTGGGCGGGTCTCCTACAATGAGCAGTTCTTC	CASSGRVSYNEQFF
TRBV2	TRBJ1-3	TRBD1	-	TGTGCCAGCAGTGGGACAGGGGCTGGAAACACCATATATTTT	CASSGTGAGNTIYF
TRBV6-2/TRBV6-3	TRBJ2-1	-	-	TGTGCCAGCAGTCTGGAGGGGGGGACCTACAATGAGCAGTTCTTC	CASSLEGGTYNEQFF
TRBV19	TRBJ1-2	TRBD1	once	TGTGCCAGTAGATCGAGTAGACAGGGGGCCGATAACTATGGCTACACCTTC	CASRSSRQGADNYGYTF
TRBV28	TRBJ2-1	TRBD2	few	TGTGCCAGCAGCTTAGCGGGAGTTCTCCGGGGTGAGCAGTTCTTC	CASSLAGVLRGEQFF
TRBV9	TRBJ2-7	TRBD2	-	TGTGCCAGCAGCGTAGGGGGACTAGGCTACTACGAGCAGTACTTC	CASSVGGLGYYEQYF
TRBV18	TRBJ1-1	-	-	TGTGCCAGCTCACCACAGACGGCGGGGGTGGCTGAAGCTTTCTTT	CASSPQTAGVAEAFF
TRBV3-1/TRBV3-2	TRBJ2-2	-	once	TGTGCCAGCAGCCAAGACAAGGGGCTCCCGCGATTTCCCGGGGAGCTGTTTTTT	CASSQDKGLPRFPGELFF
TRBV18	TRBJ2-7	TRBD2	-	TGTGCCAGCTCACCGGCTAGCGGTGCCTACGAGCAGTACTTC	CASSPASGAYEQYF
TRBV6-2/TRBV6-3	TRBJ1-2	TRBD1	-	TGTGCCAGCAGTTACGGACAGGGGAACTATGGCTACACCTTC	CASSYGQGNYGYTF
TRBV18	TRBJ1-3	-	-	TGTGCCAGCTCACTGGACAGTTCTGGAAACACCATATATTTT	CASSLDSSGNTIYF
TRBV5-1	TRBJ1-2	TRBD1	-	TGCGCCAGCAGCTTGGGGGACAGGGATGGGTATGGCTACACCTTC	CASSLGDRDGYGYTF
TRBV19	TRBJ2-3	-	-	TGTGCCAGTGGCTCGGGGGGCATGCCTTACACAGATACGCAGTATTTT	CASGSGGMPYTDTQYF
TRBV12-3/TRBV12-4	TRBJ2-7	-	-	TGTGCCAGCAGTCTCGGACAGTACGAGCAGTACTTC	CASSLGQYEQYF
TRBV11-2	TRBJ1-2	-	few	TGTGCCAGCAGCTTCACAGACTATGGCTACACCTTC	CASSFTDYGYTF
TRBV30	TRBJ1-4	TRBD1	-	TGTGCCTGGAGCCAGGGGACAGCCTCTGAAAAACTGTTTTTT	CAWSQGTASEKLFF
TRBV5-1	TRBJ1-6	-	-	TGCGCCAGCAGCCTACTAGGCTCACCCCTCCACTTT	CASSLLGSPLHF
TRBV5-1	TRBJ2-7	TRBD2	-	TGCGCCAGCAGCTTGCTACGGGAGGGGACCTACGAGCAGTACTTC	CASSLLREGTYEQYF
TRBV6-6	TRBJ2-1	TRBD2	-	TGTGCCAGCACGGGACTATTGGGCAATGAGCAGTTCTTC	CASTGLLGNEQFF
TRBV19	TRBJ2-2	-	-	TGTGCCAGCCAAGCTCGCACCGGGGAGCTGTTTTTT	CASQARTGELFF
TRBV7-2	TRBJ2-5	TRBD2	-	TGTGCCAGCAGCTTACTTGCGGGGGGGCCGATACGGCAAGAGACCCAGTACTTC	CASSLLAGGPIRQETQYF
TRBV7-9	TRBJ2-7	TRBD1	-	TGTGCCAGCAGCTTAAATGGAGGACAGGGCCCCTCCTACGAGCAGTACTTC	CASSLNGGQGPSYEQYF
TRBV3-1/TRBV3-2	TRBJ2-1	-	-	TGTGCCAGCAGCCGTCCGGGACTCACCTACAATGAGCAGTTCTTC	CASSRPGLTYNEQFF
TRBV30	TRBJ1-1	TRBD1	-	TGTGCCTGGGAGGGACAGCATAACACTGAAGCTTTCTTT	CAWEGQHNTEAFF
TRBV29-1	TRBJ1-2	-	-	TGCAGCGTTGACCCAGGTCGGGGTGGCTACACCTTC	CSVDPGRGGYTF
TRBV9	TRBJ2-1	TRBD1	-	TGTGCCAGCAGCGCCACATCGCCGGGACAGGGGAAGAGTGAGCAGTTCTTC	CASSATSPGQGKSEQFF
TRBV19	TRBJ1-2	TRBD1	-	TGTGCCAGTCAACAGACAGGGGGAATCTATGGCTACACCTTC	CASQQTGGIYGYTF
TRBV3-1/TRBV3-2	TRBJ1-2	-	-	TGTGCCAGCAGCCCTCAGGGCAGGCAGGCTAAGGTGTCCAACTATGGCTACACCTTC	CASSPQGRQAKVSNYGYTF
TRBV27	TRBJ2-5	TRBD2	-	TGTGCCAGCAGCCCCGGGGGGTGGGATGGGAAGACCCAGTACTTC	CASSPGGWDGKTQYF
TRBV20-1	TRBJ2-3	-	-	TGCAGTGCTAGTCTGGCGGGGAGCACAGATACGCAGTATTTT	CSASLAGSTDTQYF
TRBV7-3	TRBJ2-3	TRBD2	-	TGTGCCAGCAGCTTATCCGGGACTAGCGGGGGGCCGGTAGATACGCAGTATTTT	CASSLSGTSGGPVDTQYF
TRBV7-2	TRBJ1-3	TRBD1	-	TGTGCCAGCAGCTTAGTTGGGACAGCTGGAAACACCATATATTTT	CASSLVGTAGNTIYF
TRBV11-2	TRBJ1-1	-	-	TGTGCCAGCAGCCTACACACAGGGACGGCCACTGAAGCTTTCTTT	CASSLHTGTATEAFF
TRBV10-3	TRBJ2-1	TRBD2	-	TGTGCCATCAAGGCGGGAGGATACAATGAGCAGTTCTTC	CAIKAGGYNEQFF
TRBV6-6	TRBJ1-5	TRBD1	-	TGTGCCAGCAGCCGGGGTACAGGGGGACGTCAGCCCCAGCATTTT	CASSRGTGGRQPQHF
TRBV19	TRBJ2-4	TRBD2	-	TGTGCCAGTAGTGCTAGCGGGACAGCGAGGGGCATTCAGTACTTC	CASSASGTARGIQYF
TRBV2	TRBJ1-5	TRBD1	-	TGTGCCAGCAGTGACTTGCGACAGGGAAGCAATCAGCCCCAGCATTTT	CASSDLRQGSNQPQHF
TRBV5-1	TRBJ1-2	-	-	TGCGCCAGCAGCTTGGACAGCACTAACTATGGCTACACCTTC	CASSLDSTNYGYTF
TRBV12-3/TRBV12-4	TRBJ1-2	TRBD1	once	TGTGCCAGCAGTTCCGGACAGGGGAAGTACACCTTC	CASSSGQGKYTF
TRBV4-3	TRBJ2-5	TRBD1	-	TGCGCCAGCAGCCAAGCCTTACAGGGGTTGGGGGAGACCCAGTACTTC	CASSQALQGLGETQYF
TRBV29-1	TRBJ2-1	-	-	TGCAGCGCCGACAAGAACAGGGAGCAGTTCTTC	CSADKNREQFF
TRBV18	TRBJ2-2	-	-	TGTGCCAGCTCACCGGGGAGGAACACCGGGGAGCTGTTTTTT	CASSPGRNTGELFF
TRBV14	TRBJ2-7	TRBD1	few	TGTGCCAGCAGCCCCGGGACAGTCTACGAGCAGTACTTC	CASSPGTVYEQYF
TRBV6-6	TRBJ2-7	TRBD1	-	TGTGCCAGCAGTCCCCCGGGAGACAGGGGACGCGAGCAGTACTTC	CASSPPGDRGREQYF
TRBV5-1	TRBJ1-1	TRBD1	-	TGCGCCAGCAGGGGACAGGGAAACGAAGCTTTCTTT	CASRGQGNEAFF
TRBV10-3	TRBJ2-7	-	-	TGTGCCATCAGTGAGTCATTGGTCGGCGAGCAGTACTTC	CAISESLVGEQYF
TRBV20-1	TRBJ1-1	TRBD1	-	TGCAGTGCTAGTGAGGGGGCGTTCGGTGAAGCTTTCTTT	CSASEGAFGEAFF
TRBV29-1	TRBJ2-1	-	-	TGCAGCGTGGCACTAGCTCCCGATGAGCAGTTCTTC	CSVALAPDEQFF